The 6 T cell receptor beta chains listed next were all sequenced from one sample in a study of CD8+CD57+ T cells in acquired aplastic anemia. Researchers used genomic DNA as the template to profile TCR beta VDJ and CDR3. TCRdb re-derived calls from the reads in MiXCR, one entry per CDR3 protein. Of 150,000 to 200,000 distinct CDR3 sequences in the sample, 64% were seen once. Sequenced input: sorted CD4+, CD8+, or CD8+CD57+ T cells (not recorded which) from PBMCs. These receptors were taken from a human donor with severe aplastic anemia or a healthy control (not recorded which).

The chain recombines TRBV24-1 with TRBJ2-7; D gene uncertain. The V gene's germline CDR1 is KGHDR and CDR2 SFDVKD. This CDR3 is built from 11 residues. The ends were cut back, 8 bases at V and 8 bases at J, with 12 bases in the middle. The CDR3, as DNA: TGTGCCACCACGACGCTTACGAAGCAGTACTTC. Amino acids: CATTTLTKQYF.

The CDR3 DNA reads as TGTGCCAGTAGTAAGCTGAATTTGGACTTCAGACCGAACACCGGGGAGCTGTTTTTT. Protein sequence: CASSKLNLDFRPNTGELFF. The chain uses TRBV19 and TRBJ2-2, with D possibly matching TRBD2 (5 bases). The V and J ends lost 4 bases and 0 bases respectively, with 21 bases between them. The CDR3 sequence is 19 residues long. Germline V gene lookup returns CDR1 LNHDA and CDR2 SQIVND (reference sequence).

The rearrangement joins TRBV7-8 to TRBJ2-7; possibly TRBD1 for D (6 bases). This CDR3 has 14 residues. Germline V gives CDR1 SGHVS, CDR2 FQNEAQ. Trimming removed 1 base from V and 7 bases from J, with 14 bases in between. CDR3 DNA sequence: TGTGCCAGCAGCTTAGACAGGGTCCTCTTTGAGCAGTACTTC. Its translation is CASSLDRVLFEQYF.

The chain is built from TRBV7-6 and TRBJ2-7; a weak D match, TRBD2 (5 bases). The CDR3 loop spans 14 amino acids. Trimming cost V 2 bases and J 6 bases, with 14 bases left between them. Germline values: CDR1 SGHVS, CDR2 FNYEAQ. CDR3 protein: CASSLSPEGVEQYF. The DNA for the CDR3 is TGTGCCAGCAGCTTATCGCCCGAGGGTGTCGAGCAGTACTTC.

This clonotype was observed many times. The chain joins TRBV7-9 to TRBJ2-7; maybe TRBD2 (5 bases). The V gene's germline CDR1 is SEHNR and CDR2 FQNEAQ (reference sequence). The CDR3 runs 15 residues. Trimming stripped 1 base from V and 6 bases from J, with 16 bases between. The CDR3 DNA is TGTGCCAGCAGCTTAGAGGGAGAGGGAGTCTGCGAGCAGTACTTC. This gives the protein CASSLEGEGVCEQYF.

The CDR3 region is CSVAGQFSSYEQYF. The CDR3 bases are TGCAGCGTTGCGGGACAATTTTCCTCCTACGAGCAGTACTTC. The chain joins TRBV29-1 to TRBJ2-7; TRBD1 might be the D (6 bases). There are 14 residues in the CDR3. With 4 bases removed from V and 0 bases from J, the gap between germline ends came to 13 bases. In germline, CDR1 is SQVTM, CDR2 ANQGSEA.